This note documents a single T cell receptor beta chain sequence. Its antigen is unknown. HCMV serostatus was determined by detecting HCMV-specific IgG in serum with a commercial ELISA kit. Ficoll density gradient centrifugation was used to isolate peripheral blood mononuclear cells from blood. The CDR3 starts with the cysteine, ends with the phenylalanine, and has 14 residues. No coding sequence is recorded. The germline V gene (reference sequence) gives CDR1 as DFQATT and CDR2 as SNEGSKA. Sequencing instrument: Illumina HiSeq 2000. The TCR beta cDNA libraries were made using 5'RACE template switching, a step that added both a universal primer site and unique molecular identifiers. cDNA synthesis was primed from the TCR beta constant segment, followed by two successive PCR amplification steps. Regarding the original processing steps: Reads were demultiplexed and grouped by UMI with MIGEC, and clonotypes were assembled and quantified with MiTCR. To exclude erroneous sequences, any TCR cDNA sequence not supported by at least two reads was discarded. The tcR package was used for downstream repertoire analysis, and clonotypes were matched between fractions using CDR3 nucleotide sequence together with V segment. VDJmatch was used to annotate antigen specificity against VDJdb, with one amino acid substitution in CDR3 allowed. After TCRdb reprocessed the reads, each CDR3 protein sequence was kept as one row, without DNA. It is TCRdb's table, rather than the study itself, that gives the V and J calls and clone size. In this sample's table one finds around 470,000 distinct CDR3 sequences. Roughly 1.4% of the sample belongs to the ten largest clones.

This record comes from a study of T cells expressing NK-cell markers (dated by TCRdb to the early 2020s). Background on the whole study: In sorted CD3+CD56+NKG2C+, CD3+CD56+NKG2C- and CD3+CD56-NKG2C+ T-cell subsets from eight donors, TCR beta-chain repertoires were profiled. Among the eight sequenced donors, only one was HCMV-seronegative, while the other seven were HCMV-seropositive. All eight donors whose samples were sequenced were randomly selected healthy volunteers, three of them men and five women. Libraries were sequenced as 2 x 150 bp reads on Illumina HiSeq 2000/2500, MiSeq or NextSeq.

Broader findings and caveats from the paper: Those dominant clonotypes were again the most abundant among CD3+CD56-NKG2C+ cells in several donors, at about 25-65%. It remained unclear whether the expanded NKG2C-expressing T cell clones were specific for HCMV antigens. In roughly six donors, the dominant CD3+CD56+NKG2C+ clonotypes were among the top 10 CD8+ clonotypes and accounted for about 1.0-7.5% of CD8+ T cells.

The chain joins TRBV20-1 to TRBJ2-3; TCRdb outputs TRBD1, but without DNA this stays unchecked. The sequencing sample was made of blood T cells: a sorted CD56 or NKG2C T cell subset, CD4+ or CD8+ T cells, or bulk PBMC T cells (not recorded which). This sequence originates from a woman between 50 and 59 years old in good health. Donor details come from another sample of the same person, matched by shared clones. CDR3 sequence: CSARVGDRWDTQYF.